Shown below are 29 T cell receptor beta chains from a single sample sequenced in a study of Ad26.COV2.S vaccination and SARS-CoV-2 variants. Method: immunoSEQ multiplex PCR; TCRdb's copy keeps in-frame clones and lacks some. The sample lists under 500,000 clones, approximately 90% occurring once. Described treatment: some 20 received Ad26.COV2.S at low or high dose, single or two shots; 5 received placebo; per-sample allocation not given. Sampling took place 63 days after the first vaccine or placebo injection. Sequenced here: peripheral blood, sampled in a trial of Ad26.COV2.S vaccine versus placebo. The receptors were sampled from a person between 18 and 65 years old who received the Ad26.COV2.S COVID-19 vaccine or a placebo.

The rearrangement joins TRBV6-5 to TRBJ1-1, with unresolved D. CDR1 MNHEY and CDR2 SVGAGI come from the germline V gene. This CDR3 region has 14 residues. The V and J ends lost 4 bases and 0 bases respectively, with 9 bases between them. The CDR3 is CASSLDGVNTEAFF. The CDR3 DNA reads TGTGCCAGCAGTTTGGACGGGGTGAACACTGAAGCTTTCTTT.

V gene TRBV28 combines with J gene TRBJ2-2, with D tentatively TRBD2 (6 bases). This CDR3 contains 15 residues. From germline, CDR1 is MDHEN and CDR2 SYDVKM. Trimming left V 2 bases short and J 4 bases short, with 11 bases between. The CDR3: CASSLGGWGTGELFF. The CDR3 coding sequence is TGTGCCAGCAGTTTAGGGGGGTGGGGCACCGGGGAGCTGTTTTTT.

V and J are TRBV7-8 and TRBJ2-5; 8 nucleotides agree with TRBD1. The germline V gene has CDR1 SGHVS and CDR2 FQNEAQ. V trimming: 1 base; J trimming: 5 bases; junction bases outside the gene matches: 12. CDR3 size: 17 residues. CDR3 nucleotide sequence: TGTGCCAGCAGCTTAGGGTTGTCGCCCAGACAGGGGGAGACCCAGTACTTC. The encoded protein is CASSLGLSPRQGETQYF.

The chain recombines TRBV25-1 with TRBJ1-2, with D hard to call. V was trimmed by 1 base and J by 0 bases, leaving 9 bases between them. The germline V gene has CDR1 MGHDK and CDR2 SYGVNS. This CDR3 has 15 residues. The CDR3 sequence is CASSEFRQANYGYTF. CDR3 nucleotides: TGTGCCAGCAGTGAATTTCGCCAAGCTAACTATGGCTACACCTTC.

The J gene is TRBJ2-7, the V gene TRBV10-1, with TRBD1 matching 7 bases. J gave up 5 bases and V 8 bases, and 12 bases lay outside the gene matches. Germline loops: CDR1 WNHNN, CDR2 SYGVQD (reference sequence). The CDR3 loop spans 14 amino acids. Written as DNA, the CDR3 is TGCGCCAGCGATTCGGGACAGCCTTGGGACGAGCAGTACTTC. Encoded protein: CASDSGQPWDEQYF.

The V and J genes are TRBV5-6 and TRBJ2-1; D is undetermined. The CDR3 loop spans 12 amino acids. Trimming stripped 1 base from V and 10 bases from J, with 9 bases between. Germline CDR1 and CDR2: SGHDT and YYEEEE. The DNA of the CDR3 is TGTGCCAGCAGCTTGCGCGGCTGGGAGCAGTTCTTC. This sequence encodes CASSLRGWEQFF.

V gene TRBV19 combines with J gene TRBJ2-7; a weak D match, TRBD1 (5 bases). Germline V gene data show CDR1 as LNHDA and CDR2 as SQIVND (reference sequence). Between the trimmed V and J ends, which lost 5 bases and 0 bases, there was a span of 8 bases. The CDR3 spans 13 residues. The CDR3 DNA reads TGTGCCAGTAGTCAGGGTAACTCCTACGAGCAGTACTTC. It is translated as CASSQGNSYEQYF.

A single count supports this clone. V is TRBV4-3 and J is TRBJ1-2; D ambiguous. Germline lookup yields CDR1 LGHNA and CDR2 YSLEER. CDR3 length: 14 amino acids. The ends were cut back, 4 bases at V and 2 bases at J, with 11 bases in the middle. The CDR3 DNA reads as TGCGCCAGCAGCCGAGGAGAGTTCAACTATGGCTACACCTTC. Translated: CASSRGEFNYGYTF.

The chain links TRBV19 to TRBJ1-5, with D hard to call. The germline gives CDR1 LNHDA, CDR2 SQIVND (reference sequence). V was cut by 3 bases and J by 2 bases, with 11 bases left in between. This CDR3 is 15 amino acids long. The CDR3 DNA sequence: TGTGCCAGTAGTATCACGGCTGGGGGCAATCAGCCCCAGCATTTT. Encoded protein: CASSITAGGNQPQHF.

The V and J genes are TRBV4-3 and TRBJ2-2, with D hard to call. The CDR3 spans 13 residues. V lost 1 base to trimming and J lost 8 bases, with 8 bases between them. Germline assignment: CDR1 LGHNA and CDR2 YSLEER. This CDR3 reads CASSQGRAGELFF. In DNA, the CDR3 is TGCGCCAGCAGCCAAGGTCGTGCAGGGGAGCTGTTTTTT.

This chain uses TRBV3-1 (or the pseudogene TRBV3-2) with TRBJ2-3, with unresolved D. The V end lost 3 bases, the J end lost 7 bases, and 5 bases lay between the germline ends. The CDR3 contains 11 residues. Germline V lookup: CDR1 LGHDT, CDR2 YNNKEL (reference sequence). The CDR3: CASSHRHTQYF. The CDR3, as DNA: TGTGCCAGCAGCCACAGACATACGCAGTATTTT.

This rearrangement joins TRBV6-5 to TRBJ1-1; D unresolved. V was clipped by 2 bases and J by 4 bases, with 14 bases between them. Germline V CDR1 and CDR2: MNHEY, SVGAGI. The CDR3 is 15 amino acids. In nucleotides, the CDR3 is TGTGCCAGCAGTTACAAGGGCCACCACGGCACTGAAGCTTTCTTT. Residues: CASSYKGHHGTEAFF.

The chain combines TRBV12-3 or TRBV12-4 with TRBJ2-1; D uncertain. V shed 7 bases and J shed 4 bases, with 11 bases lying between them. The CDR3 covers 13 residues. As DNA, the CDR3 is TGTGCCAGCACCCCCAAGGGATACAATGAGCAGTTCTTC. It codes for CASTPKGYNEQFF.

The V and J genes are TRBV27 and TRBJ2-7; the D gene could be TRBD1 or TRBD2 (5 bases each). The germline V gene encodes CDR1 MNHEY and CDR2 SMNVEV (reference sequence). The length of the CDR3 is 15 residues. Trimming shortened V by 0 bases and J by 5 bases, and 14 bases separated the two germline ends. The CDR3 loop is CASSLSGVLGDEQYF. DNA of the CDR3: TGTGCCAGCAGTTTATCAGGGGTCCTGGGGGACGAGCAGTACTTC.

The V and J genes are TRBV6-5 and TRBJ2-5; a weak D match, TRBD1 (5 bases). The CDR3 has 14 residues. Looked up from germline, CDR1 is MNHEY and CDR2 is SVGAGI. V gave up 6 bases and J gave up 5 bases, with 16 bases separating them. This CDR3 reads CASSVQDMEETQYF. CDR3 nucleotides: TGTGCCAGCAGCGTACAGGACATGGAGGAGACCCAGTACTTC.

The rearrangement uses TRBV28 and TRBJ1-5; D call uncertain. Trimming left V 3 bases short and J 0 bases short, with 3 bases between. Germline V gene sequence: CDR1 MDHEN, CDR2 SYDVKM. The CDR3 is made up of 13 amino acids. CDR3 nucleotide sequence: TGTGCCAGCAGTTTTGGTAGCAATCAGCCCCAGCATTTT. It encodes CASSFGSNQPQHF.

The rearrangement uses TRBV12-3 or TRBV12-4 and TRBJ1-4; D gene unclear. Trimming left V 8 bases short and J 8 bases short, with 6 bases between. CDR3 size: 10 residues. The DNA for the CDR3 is TGTGCCAGCTTTCGAGAAAAACTGTTTTTT. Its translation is CASFREKLFF.

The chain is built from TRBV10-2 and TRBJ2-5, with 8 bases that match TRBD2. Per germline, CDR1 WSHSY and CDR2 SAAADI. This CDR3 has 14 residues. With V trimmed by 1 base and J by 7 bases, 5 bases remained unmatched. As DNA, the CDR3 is TGCGCCAGCAGTGAGTGGCGGGGGGTGGTGACCCAGTACTTC. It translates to CASSEWRGVVTQYF.

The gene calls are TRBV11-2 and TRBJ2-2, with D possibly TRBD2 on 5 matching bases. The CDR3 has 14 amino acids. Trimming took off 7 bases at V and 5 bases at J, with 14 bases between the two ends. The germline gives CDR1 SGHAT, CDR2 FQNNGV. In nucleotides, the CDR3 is TGTGCCAGCACCCGGGGTGGGAGAACCGGGGAGCTGTTTTTT. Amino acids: CASTRGGRTGELFF.

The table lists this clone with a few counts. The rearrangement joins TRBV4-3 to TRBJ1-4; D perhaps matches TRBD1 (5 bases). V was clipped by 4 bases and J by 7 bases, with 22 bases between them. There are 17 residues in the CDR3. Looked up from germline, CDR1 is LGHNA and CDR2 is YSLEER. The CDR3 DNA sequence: TGCGCCAGCAGCCGAGGCCTTGGGGTGGGTAGGGGTGAAAAACTGTTTTTT. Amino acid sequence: CASSRGLGVGRGEKLFF.

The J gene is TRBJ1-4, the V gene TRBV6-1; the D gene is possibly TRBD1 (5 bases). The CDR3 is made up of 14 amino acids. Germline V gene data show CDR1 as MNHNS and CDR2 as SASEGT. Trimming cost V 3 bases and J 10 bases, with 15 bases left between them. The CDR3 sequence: CASSEGGPGGKLFF. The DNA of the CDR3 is TGTGCCAGCAGTGAGGGGGGTCCTGGTGGAAAACTGTTTTTT.

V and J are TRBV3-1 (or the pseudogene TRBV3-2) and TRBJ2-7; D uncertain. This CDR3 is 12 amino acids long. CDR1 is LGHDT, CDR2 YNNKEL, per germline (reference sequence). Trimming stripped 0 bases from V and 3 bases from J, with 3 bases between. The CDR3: CASSQDGYEQYF. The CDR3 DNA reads TGTGCCAGCAGCCAAGACGGCTACGAGCAGTACTTC.

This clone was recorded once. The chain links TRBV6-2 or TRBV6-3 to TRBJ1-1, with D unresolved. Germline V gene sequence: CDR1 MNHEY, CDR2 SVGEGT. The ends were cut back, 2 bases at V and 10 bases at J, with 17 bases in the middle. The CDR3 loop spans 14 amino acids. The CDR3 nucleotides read TGTGCCAGCAGTTACCCCACGGGAGGGCCCGGAGCTTTCTTT. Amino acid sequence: CASSYPTGGPGAFF.

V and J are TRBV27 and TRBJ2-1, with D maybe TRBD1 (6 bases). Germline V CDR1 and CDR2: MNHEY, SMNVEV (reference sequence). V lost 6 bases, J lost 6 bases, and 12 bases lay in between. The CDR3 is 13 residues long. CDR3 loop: CASSPPQGNEQFF. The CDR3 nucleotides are TGTGCCAGCAGCCCCCCACAGGGCAATGAGCAGTTCTTC.

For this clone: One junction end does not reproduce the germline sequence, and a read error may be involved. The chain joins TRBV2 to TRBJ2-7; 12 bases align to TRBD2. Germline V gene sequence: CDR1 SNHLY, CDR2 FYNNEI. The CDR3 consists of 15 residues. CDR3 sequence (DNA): TGTGCCAGCAGAGAAGGACTAGCGGGGAGCTACGAGCAGTACTTC. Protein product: CASREGLAGSYEQYF.

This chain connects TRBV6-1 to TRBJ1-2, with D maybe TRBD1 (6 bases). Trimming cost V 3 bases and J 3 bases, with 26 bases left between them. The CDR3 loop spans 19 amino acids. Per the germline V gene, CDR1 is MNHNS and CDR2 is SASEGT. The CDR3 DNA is TGTGCCAGCAGTGAGATTACTTTAAAAACAGGGATTCCCCACTATGGCTACACCTTC. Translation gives CASSEITLKTGIPHYGYTF.

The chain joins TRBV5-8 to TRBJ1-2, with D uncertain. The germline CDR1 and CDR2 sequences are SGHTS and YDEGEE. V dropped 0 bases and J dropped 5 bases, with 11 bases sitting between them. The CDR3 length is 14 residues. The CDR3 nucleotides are TGTGCCAGCAGCTTGGTTCCGTTGGGGTATGGCTACACCTTC. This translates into CASSLVPLGYGYTF.

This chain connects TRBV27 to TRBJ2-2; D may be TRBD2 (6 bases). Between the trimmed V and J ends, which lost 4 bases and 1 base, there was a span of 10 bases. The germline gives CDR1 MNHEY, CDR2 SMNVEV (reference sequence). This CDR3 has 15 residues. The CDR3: CASSWSSGNTGELFF. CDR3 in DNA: TGTGCCAGCAGTTGGAGTAGCGGGAACACCGGGGAGCTGTTTTTT.

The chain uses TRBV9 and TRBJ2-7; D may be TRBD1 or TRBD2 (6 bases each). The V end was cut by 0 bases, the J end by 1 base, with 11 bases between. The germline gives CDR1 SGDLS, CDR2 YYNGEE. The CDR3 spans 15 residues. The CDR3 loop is CASSVGGAESYEQYF. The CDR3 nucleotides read TGTGCCAGCAGCGTAGGGGGGGCAGAATCCTACGAGCAGTACTTC.